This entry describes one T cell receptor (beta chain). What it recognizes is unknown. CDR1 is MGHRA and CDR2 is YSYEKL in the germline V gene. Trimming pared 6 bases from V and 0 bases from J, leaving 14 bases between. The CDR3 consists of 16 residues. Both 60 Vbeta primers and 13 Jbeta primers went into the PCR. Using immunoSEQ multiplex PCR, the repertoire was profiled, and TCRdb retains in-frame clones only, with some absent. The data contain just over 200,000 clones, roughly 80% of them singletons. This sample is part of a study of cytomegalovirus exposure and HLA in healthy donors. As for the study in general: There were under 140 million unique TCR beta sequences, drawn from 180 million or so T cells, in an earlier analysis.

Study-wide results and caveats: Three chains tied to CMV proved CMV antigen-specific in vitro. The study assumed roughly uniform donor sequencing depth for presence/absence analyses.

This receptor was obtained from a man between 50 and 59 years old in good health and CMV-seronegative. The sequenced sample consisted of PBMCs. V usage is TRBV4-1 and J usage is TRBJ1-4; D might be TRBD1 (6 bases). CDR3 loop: CASRYQDSATNEKLFF. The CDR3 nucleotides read TGCGCCAGCAGATACCAGGACAGTGCAACTAATGAAAAACTGTTTTTT.